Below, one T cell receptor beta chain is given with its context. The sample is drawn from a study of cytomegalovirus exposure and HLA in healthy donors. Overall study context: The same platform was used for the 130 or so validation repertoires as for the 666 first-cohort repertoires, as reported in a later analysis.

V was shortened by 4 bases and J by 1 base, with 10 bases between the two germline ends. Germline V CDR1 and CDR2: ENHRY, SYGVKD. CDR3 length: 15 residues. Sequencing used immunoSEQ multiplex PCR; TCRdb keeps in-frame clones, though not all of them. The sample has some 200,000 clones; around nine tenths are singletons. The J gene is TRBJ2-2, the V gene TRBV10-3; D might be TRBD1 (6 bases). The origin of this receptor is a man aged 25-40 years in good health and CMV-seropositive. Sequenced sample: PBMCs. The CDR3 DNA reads TGTGCCATCAGTGGGGACACACGGAACACCGGGGAGCTGTTTTTT. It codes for CAISGDTRNTGELFF.